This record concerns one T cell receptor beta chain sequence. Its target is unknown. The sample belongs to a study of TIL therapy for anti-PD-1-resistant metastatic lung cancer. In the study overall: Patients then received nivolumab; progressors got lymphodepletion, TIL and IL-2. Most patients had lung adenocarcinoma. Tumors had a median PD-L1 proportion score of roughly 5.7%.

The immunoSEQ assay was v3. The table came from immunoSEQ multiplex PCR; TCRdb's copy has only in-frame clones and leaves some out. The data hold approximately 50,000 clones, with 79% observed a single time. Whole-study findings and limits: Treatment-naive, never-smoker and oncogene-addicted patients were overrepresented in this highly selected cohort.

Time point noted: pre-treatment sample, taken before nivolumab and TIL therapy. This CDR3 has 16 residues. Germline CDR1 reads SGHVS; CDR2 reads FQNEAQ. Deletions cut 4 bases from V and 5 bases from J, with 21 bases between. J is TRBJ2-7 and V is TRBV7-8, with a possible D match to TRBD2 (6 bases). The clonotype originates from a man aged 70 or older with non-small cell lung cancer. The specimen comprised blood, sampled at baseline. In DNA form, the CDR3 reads TGTGCCAGCAGCTCCGGGGGAGGTCGGGAGCGTAACGAGCAGTACTTC. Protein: CASSSGGGRERNEQYF.